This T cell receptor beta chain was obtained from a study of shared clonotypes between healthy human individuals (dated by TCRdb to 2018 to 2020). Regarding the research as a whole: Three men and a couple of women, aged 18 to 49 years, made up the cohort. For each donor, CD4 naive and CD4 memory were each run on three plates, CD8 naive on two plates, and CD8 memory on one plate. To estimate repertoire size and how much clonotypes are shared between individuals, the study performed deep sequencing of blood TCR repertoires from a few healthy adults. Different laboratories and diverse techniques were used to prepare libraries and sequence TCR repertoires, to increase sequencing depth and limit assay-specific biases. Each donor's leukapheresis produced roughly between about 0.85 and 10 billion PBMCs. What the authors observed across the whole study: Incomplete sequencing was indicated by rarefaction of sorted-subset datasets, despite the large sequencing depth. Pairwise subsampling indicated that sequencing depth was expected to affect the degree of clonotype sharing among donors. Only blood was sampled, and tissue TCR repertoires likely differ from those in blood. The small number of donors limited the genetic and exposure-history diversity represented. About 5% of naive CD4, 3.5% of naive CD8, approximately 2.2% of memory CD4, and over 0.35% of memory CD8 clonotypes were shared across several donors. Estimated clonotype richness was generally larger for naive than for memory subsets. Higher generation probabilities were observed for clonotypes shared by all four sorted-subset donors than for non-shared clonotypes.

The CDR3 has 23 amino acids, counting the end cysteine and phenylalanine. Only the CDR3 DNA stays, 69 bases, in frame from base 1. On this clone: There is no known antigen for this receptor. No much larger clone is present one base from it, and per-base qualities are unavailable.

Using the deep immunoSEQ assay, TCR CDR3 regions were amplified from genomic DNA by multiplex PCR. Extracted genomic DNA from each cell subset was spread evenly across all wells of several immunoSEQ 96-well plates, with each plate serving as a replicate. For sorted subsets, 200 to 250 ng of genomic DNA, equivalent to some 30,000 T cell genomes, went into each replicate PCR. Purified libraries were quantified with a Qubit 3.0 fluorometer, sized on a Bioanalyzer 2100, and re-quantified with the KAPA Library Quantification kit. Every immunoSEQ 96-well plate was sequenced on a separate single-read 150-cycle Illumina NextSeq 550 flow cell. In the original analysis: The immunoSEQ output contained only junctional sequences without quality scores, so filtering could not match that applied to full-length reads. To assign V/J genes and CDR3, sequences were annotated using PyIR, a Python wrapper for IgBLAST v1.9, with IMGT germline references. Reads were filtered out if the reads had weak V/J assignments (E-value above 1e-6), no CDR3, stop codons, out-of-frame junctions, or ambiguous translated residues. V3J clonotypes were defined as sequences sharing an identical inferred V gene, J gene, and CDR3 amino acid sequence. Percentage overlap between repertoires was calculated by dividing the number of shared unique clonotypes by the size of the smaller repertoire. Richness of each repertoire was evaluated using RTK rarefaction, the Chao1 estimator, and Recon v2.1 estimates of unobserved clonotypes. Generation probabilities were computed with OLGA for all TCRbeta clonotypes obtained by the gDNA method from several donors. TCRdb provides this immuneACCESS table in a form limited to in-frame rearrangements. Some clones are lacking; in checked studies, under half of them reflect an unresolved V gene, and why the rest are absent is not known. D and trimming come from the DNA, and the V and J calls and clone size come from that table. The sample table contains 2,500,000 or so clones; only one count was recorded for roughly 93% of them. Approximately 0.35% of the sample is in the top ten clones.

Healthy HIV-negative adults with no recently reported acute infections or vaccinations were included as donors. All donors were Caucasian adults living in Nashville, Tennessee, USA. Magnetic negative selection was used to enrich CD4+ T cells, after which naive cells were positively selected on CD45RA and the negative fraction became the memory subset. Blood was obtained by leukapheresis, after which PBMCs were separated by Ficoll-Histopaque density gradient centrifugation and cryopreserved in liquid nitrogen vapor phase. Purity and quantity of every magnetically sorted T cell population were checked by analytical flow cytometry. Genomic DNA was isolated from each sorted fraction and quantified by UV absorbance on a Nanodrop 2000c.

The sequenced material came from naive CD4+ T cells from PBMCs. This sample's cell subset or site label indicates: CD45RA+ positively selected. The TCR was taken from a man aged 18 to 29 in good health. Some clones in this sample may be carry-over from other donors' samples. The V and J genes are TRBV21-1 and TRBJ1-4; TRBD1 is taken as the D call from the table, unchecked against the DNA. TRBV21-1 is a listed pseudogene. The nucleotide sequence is TGTGCCAGCAGCAAAGAACCGGGACAGGGATCAGAGTTAGTCTGGGTTGGGAGCCAAAAACTGTTTTTT. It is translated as CASSKEPGQGSELVWVGSQKLFF.